Below, 10 T cell receptor beta chains from the same sample are listed, as sequenced in a study of cytomegalovirus exposure and HLA in healthy donors. PCR employed 60 Vbeta and 13 Jbeta primers. Clones were read by immunoSEQ multiplex PCR, and TCRdb kept only the in-frame ones, dropping some. This sample has 150,000 to 200,000 clones, with around 77% found just once. The sequenced sample was PBMCs. The receptors were gathered from a young woman in good health and CMV-seronegative.

The J gene is TRBJ2-1, the V gene TRBV27; 8 bases map to TRBD2. This CDR3 is 12 amino acids long. Germline CDR1 MNHEY, CDR2 SMNVEV (reference sequence). The CDR3 nucleotides are TGTGCAACCGGGGGGGCCTACAATGAGCAGTTCTTC. This sequence encodes CATGGAYNEQFF.

The rearrangement joins TRBV6-5 to TRBJ1-1; 9 bases align to TRBD1. Germline CDR1 is MNHEY and CDR2 is SVGAGI. The CDR3 runs 14 residues. The ends lost 4 bases at V and 0 bases at J; junction bases unmatched: 0. The CDR3 DNA is TGTGCCAGCAGTTGGGACAGGGTGAACACTGAAGCTTTCTTT. This sequence encodes CASSWDRVNTEAFF.

CDR3 amino acids: CASSLLGDRGQPQHF. CDR3 coding DNA: TGCGCCAGCAGCTTATTGGGGGACAGGGGGCAGCCCCAGCATTTT. The rearrangement links TRBV5-1 to TRBJ1-5, with 11 bases identical to TRBD1. Germline CDR1 and CDR2: SGHRS and YFSETQ. With 2 bases clipped from V and 7 bases from J, the junction kept 5 bases outside the gene matches. This CDR3 is built from 15 residues.

The V and J genes are TRBV18 and TRBJ2-7; D not resolved. V was clipped by 6 bases and J by 2 bases, with 11 bases between them. Per germline, CDR1 KGHSH and CDR2 LQKENI. This CDR3 region has 13 residues. The CDR3, as DNA: TGTGCCAGCTCCCCCCTGAGTACCTACGAGCAGTACTTC. Amino acid sequence: CASSPLSTYEQYF.

This clone was seen just once. The rearrangement links TRBV6-5 to TRBJ1-1; 8 positions agree with TRBD1. With V trimmed by 6 bases and J by 11 bases, 8 bases remained unmatched. Per the germline V gene, CDR1 is MNHEY and CDR2 is SVGAGI. This CDR3 region has 12 residues. Here the CDR3 reads CASRPRQGWAFF. CDR3 nucleotide sequence: TGTGCCAGCAGGCCCAGACAGGGGTGGGCTTTCTTT.

This chain uses TRBV11-2 with TRBJ2-7, with a tentative D call TRBD2 (5 bases). The germline gives CDR1 SGHAT, CDR2 FQNNGV. The CDR3 spans 13 residues. The germline V and J ends were trimmed by 3 bases and 1 base, with 7 bases remaining between them. As DNA, the CDR3 is TGTGCCAGCAGCTTGGAGGCTTCCTACGAGCAGTACTTC. Its translation: CASSLEASYEQYF.

This clone came up a few times. The chain employs TRBV18 and TRBJ1-1; D is uncertain. The length of the CDR3 is 14 residues. The germline V gene has CDR1 KGHSH and CDR2 LQKENI. V lost 4 bases, J lost 1 base, and 10 bases lay in between. The CDR3 reads CASSQSTGNTEAFF. Written as DNA, the CDR3 is TGTGCCAGCTCACAATCTACCGGGAACACTGAAGCTTTCTTT.

V is TRBV15 and J is TRBJ1-5, with D uncertain. There are 13 residues in the CDR3. V lost 0 bases, J lost 7 bases, and 7 bases lay in between. Germline assignment: CDR1 LNHNV and CDR2 YYDKDF (reference sequence). The CDR3 region has the DNA TGTGCCACCAGCAGAGATCGCGAGCAGCCCCAGCATTTT. The encoded protein is CATSRDREQPQHF.

The rearrangement links TRBV25-1 to TRBJ1-1; D not certain. There are 14 residues in the CDR3. Trimming shortened V by 3 bases and J by 5 bases, and 13 bases separated the two germline ends. The V gene's germline CDR1 is MGHDK and CDR2 SYGVNS. CDR3 sequence reads: CASSEDSVRTEAFF. CDR3 nucleotide sequence: TGTGCCAGCAGTGAGGACTCCGTTAGGACTGAAGCTTTCTTT.

The rearrangement links TRBV11-2 to TRBJ2-2; D possibly corresponds to TRBD1 (6 bases). Trimming stripped 6 bases from V and 6 bases from J, with 14 bases between. This CDR3 spans 14 amino acids. Germline loops: CDR1 SGHAT, CDR2 FQNNGV. Here the CDR3 reads CASSQQGFSGELFF. The CDR3 nucleotides read TGTGCCAGCAGTCAACAGGGTTTCTCCGGGGAGCTGTTTTTT.